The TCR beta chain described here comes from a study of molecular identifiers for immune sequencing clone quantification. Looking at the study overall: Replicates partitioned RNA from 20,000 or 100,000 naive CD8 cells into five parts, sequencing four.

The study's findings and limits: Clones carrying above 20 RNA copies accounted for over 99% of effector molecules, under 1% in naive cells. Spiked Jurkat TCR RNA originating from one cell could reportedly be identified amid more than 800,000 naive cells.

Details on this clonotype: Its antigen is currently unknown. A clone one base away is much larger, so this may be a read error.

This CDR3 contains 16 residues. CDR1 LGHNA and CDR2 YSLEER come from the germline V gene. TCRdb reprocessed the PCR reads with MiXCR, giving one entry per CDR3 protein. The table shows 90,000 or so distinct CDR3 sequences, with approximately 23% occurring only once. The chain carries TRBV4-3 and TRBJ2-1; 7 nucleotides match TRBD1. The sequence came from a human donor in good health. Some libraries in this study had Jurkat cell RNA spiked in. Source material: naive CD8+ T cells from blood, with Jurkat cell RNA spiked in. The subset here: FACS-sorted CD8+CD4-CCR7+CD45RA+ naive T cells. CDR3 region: CASSHFPGTEYSEQFF. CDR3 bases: TGCGCCAGCAGCCATTTCCCCGGGACAGAGTACAGTGAGCAGTTCTTC.